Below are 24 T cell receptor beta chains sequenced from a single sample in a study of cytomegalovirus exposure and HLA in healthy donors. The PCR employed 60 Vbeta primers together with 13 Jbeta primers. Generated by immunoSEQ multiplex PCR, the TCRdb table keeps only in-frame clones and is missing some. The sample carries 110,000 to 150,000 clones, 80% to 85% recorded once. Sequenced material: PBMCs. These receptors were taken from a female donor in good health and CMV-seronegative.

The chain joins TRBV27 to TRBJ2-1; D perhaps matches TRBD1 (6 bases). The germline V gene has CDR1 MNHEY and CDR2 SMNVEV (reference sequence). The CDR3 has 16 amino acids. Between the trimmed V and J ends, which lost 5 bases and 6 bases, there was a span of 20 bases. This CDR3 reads CASSSEDRPTTNEQFF. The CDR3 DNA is TGTGCCAGCAGTAGTGAGGACAGACCTACTACCAATGAGCAGTTCTTC.

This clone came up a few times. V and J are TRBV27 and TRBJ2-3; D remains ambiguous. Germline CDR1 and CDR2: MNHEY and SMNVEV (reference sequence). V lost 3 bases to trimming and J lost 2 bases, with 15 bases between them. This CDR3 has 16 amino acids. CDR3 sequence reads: CASSFLSESITDTQYF. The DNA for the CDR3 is TGTGCCAGCAGTTTCCTCAGCGAATCGATCACAGATACGCAGTATTTT.

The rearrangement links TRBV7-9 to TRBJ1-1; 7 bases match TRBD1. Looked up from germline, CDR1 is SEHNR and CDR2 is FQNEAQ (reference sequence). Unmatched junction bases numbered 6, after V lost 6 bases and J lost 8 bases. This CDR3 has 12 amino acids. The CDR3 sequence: CASRGGQAEAFF. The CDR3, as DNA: TGTGCCAGCAGGGGAGGACAGGCGGAAGCTTTCTTT.

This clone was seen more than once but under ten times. The CDR3 loop reads CASSRTANEQYF. DNA of the CDR3: TGTGCCAGCAGCCGGACAGCGAACGAGCAGTACTTC. The chain recombines TRBV5-6 with TRBJ2-7, with D maybe TRBD1 (6 bases). In germline, CDR1 is SGHDT, CDR2 YYEEEE. There are 12 residues in the CDR3. The germline V and J ends were trimmed by 4 bases and 5 bases, with 10 bases remaining between them.

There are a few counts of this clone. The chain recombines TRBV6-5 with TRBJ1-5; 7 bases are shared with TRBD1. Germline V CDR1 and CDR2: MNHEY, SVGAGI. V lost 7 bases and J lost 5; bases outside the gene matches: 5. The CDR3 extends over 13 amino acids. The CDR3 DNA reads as TGTGCCAGCAAGACAGGGTTCGATCAGCCCCAGCATTTT. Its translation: CASKTGFDQPQHF.

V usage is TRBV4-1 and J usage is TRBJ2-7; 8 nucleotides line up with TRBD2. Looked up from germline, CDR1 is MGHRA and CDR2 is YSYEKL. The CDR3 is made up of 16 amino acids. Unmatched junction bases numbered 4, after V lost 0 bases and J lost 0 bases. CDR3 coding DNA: TGCGCCAGCAGCCAAGAGGCGGGAGGCCTCTCCTACGAGCAGTACTTC. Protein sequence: CASSQEAGGLSYEQYF.

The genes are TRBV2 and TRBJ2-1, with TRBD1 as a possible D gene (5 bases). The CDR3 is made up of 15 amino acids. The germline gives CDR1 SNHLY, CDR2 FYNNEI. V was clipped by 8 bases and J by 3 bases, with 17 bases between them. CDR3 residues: CASLTPGRDYNEQFF. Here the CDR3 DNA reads TGTGCCAGCTTAACCCCGGGCAGGGACTACAATGAGCAGTTCTTC.

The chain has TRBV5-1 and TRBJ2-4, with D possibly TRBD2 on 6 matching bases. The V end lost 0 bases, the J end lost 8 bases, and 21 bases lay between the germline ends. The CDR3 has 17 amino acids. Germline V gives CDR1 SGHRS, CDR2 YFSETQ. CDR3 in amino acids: CASSLGTRVAWEDIQYF. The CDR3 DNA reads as TGCGCCAGCAGCTTGGGTACCCGTGTAGCCTGGGAGGACATTCAGTACTTC.

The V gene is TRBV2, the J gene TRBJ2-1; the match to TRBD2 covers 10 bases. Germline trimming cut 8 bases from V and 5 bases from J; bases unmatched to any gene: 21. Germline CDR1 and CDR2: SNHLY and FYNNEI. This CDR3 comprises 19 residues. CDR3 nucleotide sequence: TGTGCCAGCCATCAACCTTATTTAGCGGGAGGCTTCCGGAACAATGAGCAGTTCTTC. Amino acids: CASHQPYLAGGFRNNEQFF.

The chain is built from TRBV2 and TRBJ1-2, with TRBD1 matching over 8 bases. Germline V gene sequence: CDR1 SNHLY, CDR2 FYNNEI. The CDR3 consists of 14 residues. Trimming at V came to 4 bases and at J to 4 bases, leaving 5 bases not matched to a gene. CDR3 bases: TGTGCCAGCAGTGCACCGGGACAGGTCTATGGCTACACCTTC. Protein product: CASSAPGQVYGYTF. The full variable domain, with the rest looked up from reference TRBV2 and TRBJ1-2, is EPEVTQTPSHQVTQMGQEVILRCVPISNHLYFYWYRQILGQKVEFLVSFYNNEISEKSEIFDDQFSVERPDGSNFTLKIRSTKLEDSAMYFCASSAPGQVYGYTFGSGTRLTVV.

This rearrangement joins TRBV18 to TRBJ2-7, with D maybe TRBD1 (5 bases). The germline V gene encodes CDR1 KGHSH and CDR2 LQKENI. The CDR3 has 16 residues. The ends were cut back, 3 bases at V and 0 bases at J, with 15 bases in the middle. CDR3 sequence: CASSPDGHLSSYEQYF. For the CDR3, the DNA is TGTGCCAGCTCACCCGATGGACACCTGAGCTCCTACGAGCAGTACTTC.

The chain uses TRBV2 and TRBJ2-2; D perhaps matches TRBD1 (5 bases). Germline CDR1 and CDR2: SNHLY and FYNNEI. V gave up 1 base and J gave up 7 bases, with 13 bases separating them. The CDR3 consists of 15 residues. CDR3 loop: CASSEEGIFIGELFF. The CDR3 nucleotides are TGTGCCAGCAGTGAAGAGGGGATCTTCATCGGGGAGCTGTTTTTT.

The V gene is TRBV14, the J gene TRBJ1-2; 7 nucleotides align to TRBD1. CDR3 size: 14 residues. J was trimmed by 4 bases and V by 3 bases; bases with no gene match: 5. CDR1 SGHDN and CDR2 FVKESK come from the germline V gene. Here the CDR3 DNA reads TGTGCCAGCAGCCAGTGGACAGGCTCCTATGGCTACACCTTC. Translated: CASSQWTGSYGYTF.

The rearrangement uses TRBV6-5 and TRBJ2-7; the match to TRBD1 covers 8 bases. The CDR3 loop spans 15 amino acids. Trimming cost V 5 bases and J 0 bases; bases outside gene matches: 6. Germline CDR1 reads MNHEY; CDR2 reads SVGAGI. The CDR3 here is CASSTRQGPSYEQYF. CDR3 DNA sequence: TGTGCCAGCAGTACGAGACAGGGGCCCTCCTACGAGCAGTACTTC.

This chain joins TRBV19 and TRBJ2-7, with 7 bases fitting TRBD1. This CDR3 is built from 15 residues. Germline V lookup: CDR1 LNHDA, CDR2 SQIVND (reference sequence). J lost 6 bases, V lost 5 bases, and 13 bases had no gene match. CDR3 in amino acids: CASSPFTGTDSEQYF. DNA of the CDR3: TGTGCCAGTAGTCCCTTTACCGGGACAGACTCCGAGCAGTACTTC.

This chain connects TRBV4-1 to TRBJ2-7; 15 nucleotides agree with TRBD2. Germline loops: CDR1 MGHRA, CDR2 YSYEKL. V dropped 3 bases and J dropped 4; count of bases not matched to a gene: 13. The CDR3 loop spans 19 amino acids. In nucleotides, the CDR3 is TGCGCCAGCAGCCATGGACTAGCGGGAGGGAGCGTGGGTCAGTACGAGCAGTACTTC. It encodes CASSHGLAGGSVGQYEQYF.

CDR3 sequence: CASSLFSSGRSKDTQYF. CDR3 coding DNA: TGTGCCAGCAGTTTATTTTCTAGCGGGAGGTCCAAAGATACGCAGTATTTT. The chain has TRBV28 and TRBJ2-3; 11 bases align to TRBD2. CDR3 length: 17 residues. Germline V gene sequence: CDR1 MDHEN, CDR2 SYDVKM. V lost 1 base to trimming and J lost 5 bases; unmatched junction nucleotides: 8.

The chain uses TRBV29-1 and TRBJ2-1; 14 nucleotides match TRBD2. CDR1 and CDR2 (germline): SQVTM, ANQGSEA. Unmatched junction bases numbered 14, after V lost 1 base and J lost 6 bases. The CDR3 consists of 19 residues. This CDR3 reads CSVEVWGTSGRSTGNEQFF. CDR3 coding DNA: TGCAGCGTTGAAGTTTGGGGGACTAGCGGGAGATCTACGGGCAATGAGCAGTTCTTC.

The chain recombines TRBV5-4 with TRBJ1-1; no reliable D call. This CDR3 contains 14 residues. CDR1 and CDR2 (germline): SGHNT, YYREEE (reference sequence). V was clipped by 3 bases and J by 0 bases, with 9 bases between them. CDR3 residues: CASSSHTMNTEAFF. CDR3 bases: TGTGCCAGCAGCTCCCACACCATGAACACTGAAGCTTTCTTT. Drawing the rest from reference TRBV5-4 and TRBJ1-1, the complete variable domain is ETGVTQSPTHLIKTRGQQVTLRCSSQSGHNTVSWYQQALGQGPQFIFQYYREEENGRGNFPPRFSGLQFPNYSSELNVNALELDDSALYLCASSSHTMNTEAFFGQGTRLTVV.

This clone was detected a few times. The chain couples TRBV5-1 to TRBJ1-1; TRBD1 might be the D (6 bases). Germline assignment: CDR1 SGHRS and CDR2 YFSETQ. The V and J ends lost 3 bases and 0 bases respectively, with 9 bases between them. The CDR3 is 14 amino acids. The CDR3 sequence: CASSSDRLNTEAFF. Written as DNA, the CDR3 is TGCGCCAGCAGCTCGGACAGATTGAACACTGAAGCTTTCTTT.

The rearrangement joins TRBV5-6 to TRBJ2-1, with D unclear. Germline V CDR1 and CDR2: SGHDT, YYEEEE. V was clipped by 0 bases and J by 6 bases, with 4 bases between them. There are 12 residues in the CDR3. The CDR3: CASSLVSNEQFF. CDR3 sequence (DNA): TGTGCCAGCAGCTTGGTCAGCAATGAGCAGTTCTTC.

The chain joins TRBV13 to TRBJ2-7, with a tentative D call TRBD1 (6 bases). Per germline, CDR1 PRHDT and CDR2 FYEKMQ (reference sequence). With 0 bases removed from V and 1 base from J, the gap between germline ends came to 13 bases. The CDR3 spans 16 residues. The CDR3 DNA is TGTGCCAGCAGCTTAGGCCAGGGGCGAGAATCCTACGAGCAGTACTTC. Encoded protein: CASSLGQGRESYEQYF.

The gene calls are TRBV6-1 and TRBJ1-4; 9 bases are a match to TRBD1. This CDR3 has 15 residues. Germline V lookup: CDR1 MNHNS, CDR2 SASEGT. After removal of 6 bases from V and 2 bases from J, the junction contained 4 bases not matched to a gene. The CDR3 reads CASRGQGATNEKLFF. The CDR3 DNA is TGTGCCAGCAGGGGACAGGGAGCGACTAATGAAAAACTGTTTTTT.

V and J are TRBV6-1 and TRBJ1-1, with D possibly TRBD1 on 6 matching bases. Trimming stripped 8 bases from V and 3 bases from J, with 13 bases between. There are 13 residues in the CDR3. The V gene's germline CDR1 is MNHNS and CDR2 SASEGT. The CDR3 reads CASQKQGYTEAFF. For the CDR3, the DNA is TGTGCCAGCCAAAAACAGGGATACACTGAAGCTTTCTTT.